A selection of T cell receptor beta chains follows, all from one sample in a study of T cell responses to AZD1222 COVID-19 vaccine. Profiled with immunoSEQ multiplex PCR; TCRdb holds only in-frame clones, not every one. The sample records some 86,000 clones, 92% being singletons. The material was peripheral blood, obtained on day 0 of AZD1222 vaccination. Source of these receptors: an adult in good health. Both conserved end residues are part of each CDR3. Fields, in order: J gene, D gene, clone size, CDR3 length, V gene, CDR3 DNA, CDR3 protein. A D gene is named only where the DNA matches it firmly. The size field is filled for only some rows; it gives once, few, many or a size class.

TRBJ1-3 NA NA 14 TRBV5-1 TGCGCCAGCAGGATGGGGGACTCTGGAAACACCATATATTTT CASRMGDSGNTIYF
TRBJ2-5 TRBD2 NA 16 TRBV5-1 TGCGCCAGCAGCTTGGGTTTAGCGGGAGTGCAAGAGACCCAGTACTTC CASSLGLAGVQETQYF
TRBJ2-2 NA NA 13 TRBV30 TGTGCCTGGAGGACACCGAACACCGGGGAGCTGTTTTTT CAWRTPNTGELFF
TRBJ2-1 TRBD2 NA 14 TRBV10-3 TGTGCCGTCCGTCTAGCGGGACTTGGAAATGAGCAGTTCTTC CAVRLAGLGNEQFF
TRBJ2-1 TRBD2 NA 14 TRBV20-1 TGCAGTGCTAGTCGACTAGCGGGAGGGGATGAGCAGTTCTTC CSASRLAGGDEQFF
TRBJ2-1 TRBD2 NA 15 TRBV3-1/TRBV3-2 TGTGCCAGCAGCCAAGTTAGCGGGACCTACAATGAGCAGTTCTTC CASSQVSGTYNEQFF
TRBJ2-7 NA NA 17 TRBV14 TGTGCCAGCAGCCAAGTTTTTTTGGGACTCGGGACCTACGAGCAGTACTTC CASSQVFLGLGTYEQYF
TRBJ1-2 TRBD1 few 13 TRBV5-8 TGTGCCAGCAGCTTGTCAGGGGGCTATGGCTACACCTTC CASSLSGGYGYTF
TRBJ2-2 NA once 15 TRBV6-4 TGTGCCAGCAGTGAAAGAGGAGGGATGACCGGGGAGCTGTTTTTT CASSERGGMTGELFF
TRBJ2-7 TRBD1 NA 13 TRBV5-1 TGCGCCAGCAGCCTGACAGGGTCCCACGAGCAGTACTTC CASSLTGSHEQYF
TRBJ2-3 NA NA 13 TRBV6-6 TGTGCCAGCAGCAGAGAAGGGAGAGATACGCAGTATTTT CASSREGRDTQYF
TRBJ1-1 NA NA 15 TRBV11-2 TGTGCCAGCAGCTTACTCCTGATACAGAACACTGAAGCTTTCTTT CASSLLLIQNTEAFF
TRBJ1-1 NA NA 15 TRBV13 TGTGCCAGCAGCTCCTACAGGACCCTGGACGGTGAAGCTTTCTTT CASSSYRTLDGEAFF
TRBJ2-2 NA NA 13 TRBV11-3 TGTGCCAGCAGCTTAGCGGGAGCCGGGGAGCTGTTTTTT CASSLAGAGELFF
TRBJ2-6 NA NA 17 TRBV9 TGTGCCAGCAGCGTAGTACGGTACGAGTCTGGGGCCAACGTCCTGACTTTC CASSVVRYESGANVLTF
TRBJ1-5 NA NA 15 TRBV10-3 TGTGCCATCAGTGAAGGAAGAGATAGCAATCAGCCCCAGCATTTT CAISEGRDSNQPQHF